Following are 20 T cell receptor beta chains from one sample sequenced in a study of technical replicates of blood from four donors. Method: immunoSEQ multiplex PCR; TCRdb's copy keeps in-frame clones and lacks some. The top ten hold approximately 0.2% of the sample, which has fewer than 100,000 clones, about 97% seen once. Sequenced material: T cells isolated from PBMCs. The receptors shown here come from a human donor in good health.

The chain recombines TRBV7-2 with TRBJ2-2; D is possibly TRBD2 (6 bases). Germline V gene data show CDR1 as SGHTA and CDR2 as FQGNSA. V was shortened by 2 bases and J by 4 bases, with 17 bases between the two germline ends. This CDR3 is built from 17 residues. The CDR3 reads CASSLSPHLAPTGELFF. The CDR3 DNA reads TGTGCCAGCAGCTTATCCCCACATCTAGCGCCCACCGGGGAGCTGTTTTTT.

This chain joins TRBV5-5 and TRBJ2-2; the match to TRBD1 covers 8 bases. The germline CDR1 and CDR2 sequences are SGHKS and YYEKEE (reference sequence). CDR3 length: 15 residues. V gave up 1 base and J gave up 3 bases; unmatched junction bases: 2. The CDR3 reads CASSLYRGDTGELFF. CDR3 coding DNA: TGTGCCAGCAGCTTGTACAGGGGGGACACCGGGGAGCTGTTTTTT.

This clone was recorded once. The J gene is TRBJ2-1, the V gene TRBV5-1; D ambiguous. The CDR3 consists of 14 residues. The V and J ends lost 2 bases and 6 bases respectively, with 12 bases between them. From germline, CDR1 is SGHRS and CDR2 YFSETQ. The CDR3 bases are TGCGCCAGCAGCTTTGGTGCCCAGGTCAATGAGCAGTTCTTC. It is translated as CASSFGAQVNEQFF.

The CDR3 reads CASSLESLGGQVDGYTF. Here the CDR3 DNA reads TGTGCCAGCAGCTTAGAATCCTTAGGCGGGCAGGTGGATGGCTACACCTTC. V usage is TRBV13 and J usage is TRBJ1-2; unclear D gene. The CDR3 has 17 amino acids. The germline gives CDR1 PRHDT, CDR2 FYEKMQ (reference sequence). The V gene lost 1 base and the J gene lost 6 bases, with 21 bases spanning the gap.

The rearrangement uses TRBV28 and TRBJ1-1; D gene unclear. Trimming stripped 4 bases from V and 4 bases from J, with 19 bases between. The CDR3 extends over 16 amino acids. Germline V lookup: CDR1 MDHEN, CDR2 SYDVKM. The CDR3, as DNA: TGTGCCAGCAGTTACCCAGTGGGCCAGAAGAGCACTGAAGCTTTCTTT. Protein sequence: CASSYPVGQKSTEAFF.

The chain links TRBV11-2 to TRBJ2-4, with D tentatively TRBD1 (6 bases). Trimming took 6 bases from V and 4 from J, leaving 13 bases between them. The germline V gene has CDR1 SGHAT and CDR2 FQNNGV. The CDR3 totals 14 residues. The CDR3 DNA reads TGTGCCAGCAGGGACAGCAAGATAAAAAACATTCAGTACTTC. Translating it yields CASRDSKIKNIQYF.

CDR3 DNA sequence: TGTGCCAGCAGTTTGCTGCCGGGACAAACGACTAGCAATCAGCCCCAGCATTTT. It is translated as CASSLLPGQTTSNQPQHF. The chain recombines TRBV28 with TRBJ1-5, with a tentative D call TRBD1 (6 bases). With 3 bases removed from V and 0 bases from J, the gap between germline ends came to 18 bases. Germline-derived CDR1 and CDR2 are MDHEN and SYDVKM. This CDR3 has 18 amino acids.

The CDR3 here is CASSLGAGANVLTF. Written as DNA, the CDR3 is TGTGCCAGCAGTCTGGGCGCGGGGGCCAACGTCCTGACTTTC. The chain links TRBV7-9 to TRBJ2-6; no reliable D call. Germline values: CDR1 SEHNR, CDR2 FQNEAQ (reference sequence). V dropped 6 bases and J dropped 4 bases, with 10 bases sitting between them. This CDR3 comprises 14 residues.

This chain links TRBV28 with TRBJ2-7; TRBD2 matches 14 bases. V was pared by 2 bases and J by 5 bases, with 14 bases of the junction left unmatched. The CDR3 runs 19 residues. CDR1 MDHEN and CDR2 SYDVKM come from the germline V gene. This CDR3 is CASSLEDEGLAGVYDEQYF. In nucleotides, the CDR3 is TGTGCCAGCAGTTTAGAAGATGAGGGACTAGCGGGAGTATATGACGAGCAGTACTTC.

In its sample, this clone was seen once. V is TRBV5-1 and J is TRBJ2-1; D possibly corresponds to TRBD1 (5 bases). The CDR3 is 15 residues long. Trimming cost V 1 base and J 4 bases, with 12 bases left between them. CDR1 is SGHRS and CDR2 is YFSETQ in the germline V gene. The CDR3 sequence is CASSLNDGAYNEQFF. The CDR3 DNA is TGCGCCAGCAGCTTGAATGATGGGGCTTACAATGAGCAGTTCTTC. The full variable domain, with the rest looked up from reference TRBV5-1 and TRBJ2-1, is KAGVTQTPRYLIKTRGQQVTLSCSPISGHRSVSWYQQTPGQGLQFLFEYFSETQRNKGNFPGRFSGRQFSNSRSEMNVSTLELGDSALYLCASSLNDGAYNEQFFGPGTRLTVL.

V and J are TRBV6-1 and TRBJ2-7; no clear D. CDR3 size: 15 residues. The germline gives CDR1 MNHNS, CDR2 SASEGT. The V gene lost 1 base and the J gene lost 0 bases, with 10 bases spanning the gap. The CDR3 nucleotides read TGTGCCAGCAGTGAAGTGGCAGGCTCCTCCTACGAGCAGTACTTC. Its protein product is CASSEVAGSSYEQYF.

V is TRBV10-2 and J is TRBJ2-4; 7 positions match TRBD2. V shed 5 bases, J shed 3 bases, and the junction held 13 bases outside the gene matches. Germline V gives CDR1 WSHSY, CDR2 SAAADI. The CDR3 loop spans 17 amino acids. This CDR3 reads CASSLVSSGAVKNIQYF. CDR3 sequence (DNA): TGCGCCAGCAGTTTAGTTTCAAGCGGGGCCGTCAAAAACATTCAGTACTTC.

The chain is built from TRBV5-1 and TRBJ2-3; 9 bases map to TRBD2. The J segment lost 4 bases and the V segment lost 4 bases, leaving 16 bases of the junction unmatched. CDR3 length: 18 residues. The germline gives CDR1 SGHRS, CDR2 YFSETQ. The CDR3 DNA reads TGCGCCAGCAGCCCCTCCGGCGGGCTAGCGGGATATGCAGATACGCAGTATTTT. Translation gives CASSPSGGLAGYADTQYF.

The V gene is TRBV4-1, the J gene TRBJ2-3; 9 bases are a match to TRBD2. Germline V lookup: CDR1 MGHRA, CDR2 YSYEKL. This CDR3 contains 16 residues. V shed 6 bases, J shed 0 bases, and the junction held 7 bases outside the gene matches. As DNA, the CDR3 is TGCGCCAGCAGTCTCAAGCGGGGGGCTAGCACAGATACGCAGTATTTT. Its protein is CASSLKRGASTDTQYF.

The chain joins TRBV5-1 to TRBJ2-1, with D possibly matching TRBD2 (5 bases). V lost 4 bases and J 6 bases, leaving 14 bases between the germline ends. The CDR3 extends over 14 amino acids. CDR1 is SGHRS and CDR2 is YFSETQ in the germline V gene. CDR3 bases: TGCGCCAGCAGCATGACTAACCCCCTCAATGAGCAGTTCTTC. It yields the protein CASSMTNPLNEQFF. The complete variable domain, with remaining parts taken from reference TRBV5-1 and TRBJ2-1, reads KAGVTQTPRYLIKTRGQQVTLSCSPISGHRSVSWYQQTPGQGLQFLFEYFSETQRNKGNFPGRFSGRQFSNSRSEMNVSTLELGDSALYLCASSMTNPLNEQFFGPGTRLTVL.

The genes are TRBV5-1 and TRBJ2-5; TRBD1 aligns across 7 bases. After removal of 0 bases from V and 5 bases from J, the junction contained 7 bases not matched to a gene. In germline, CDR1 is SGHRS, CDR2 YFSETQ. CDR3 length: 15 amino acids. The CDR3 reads CASSLGLTGQETQYF. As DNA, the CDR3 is TGCGCCAGCAGCTTGGGACTGACAGGGCAGGAGACCCAGTACTTC.

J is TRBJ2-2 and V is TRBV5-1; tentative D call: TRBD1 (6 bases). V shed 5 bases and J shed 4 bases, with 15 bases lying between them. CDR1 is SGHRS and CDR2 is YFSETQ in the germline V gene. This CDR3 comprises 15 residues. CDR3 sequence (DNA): TGCGCCAGCAGGTCTGGGACAATCAGCACCGGGGAGCTGTTTTTT. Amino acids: CASRSGTISTGELFF. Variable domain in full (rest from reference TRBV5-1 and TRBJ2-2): KAGVTQTPRYLIKTRGQQVTLSCSPISGHRSVSWYQQTPGQGLQFLFEYFSETQRNKGNFPGRFSGRQFSNSRSEMNVSTLELGDSALYLCASRSGTISTGELFFGEGSRLTVL.

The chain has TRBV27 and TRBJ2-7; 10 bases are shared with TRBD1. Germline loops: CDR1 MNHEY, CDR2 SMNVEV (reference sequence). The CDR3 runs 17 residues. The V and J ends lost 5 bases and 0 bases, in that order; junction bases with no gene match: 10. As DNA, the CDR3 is TGTGCCAGCAGTCCCGGGACAGGGGACCTAAACTCCTACGAGCAGTACTTC. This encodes CASSPGTGDLNSYEQYF.

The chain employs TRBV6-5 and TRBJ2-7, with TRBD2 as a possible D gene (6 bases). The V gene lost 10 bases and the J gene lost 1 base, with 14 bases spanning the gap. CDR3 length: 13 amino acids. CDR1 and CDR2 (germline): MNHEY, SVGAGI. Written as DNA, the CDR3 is TGTGCCACCCGGCGGGGAATTTCCTACGAGCAGTACTTC. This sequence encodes CATRRGISYEQYF.

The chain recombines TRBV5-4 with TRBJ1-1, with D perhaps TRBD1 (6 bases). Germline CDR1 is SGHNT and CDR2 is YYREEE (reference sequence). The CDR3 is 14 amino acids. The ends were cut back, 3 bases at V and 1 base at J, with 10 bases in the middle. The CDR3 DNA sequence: TGTGCCAGCAGCTCCCTGGACAGGAACACTGAAGCTTTCTTT. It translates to CASSSLDRNTEAFF.